This T cell receptor beta chain is drawn from a study of T cells in Graves' hyperthyroidism and ophthalmopathy. Study-wide background: Upon initial diagnosis and before any treatment, peripheral blood was collected.

The CDR3 regions of TCR beta were amplified from RNA transcripts. The HTBI primer set drove a first-round RT-PCR of the TCR CDR3. Via MiXCR, TCRdb re-called the multiplex PCR reads, giving one row per CDR3 protein. This repertoire shows 93,000 or so distinct CDR3 sequences, about 50% found once; its top ten account for about a quarter. Whole-study results and caveats: Peripheral blood also featured most of the thyroid clonotypes expanded above 0.001.

The patients, who ranged from 18 to 65 in age, presented with newly diagnosed hyperthyroidism lasting under 2 months. Fresh peripheral blood, under 13 ml, yielded the PBMCs. V shed 3 bases and J 4 bases; nucleotides not matched to a gene: 3. The germline CDR1 and CDR2 sequences are SEHNR and FQNEAQ (reference sequence). The CDR3 length is 14 residues. Many counts were recorded for this clonotype. Its cognate antigen is unknown. This rearrangement joins TRBV7-9 to TRBJ2-7; TRBD1 matches 10 bases. Sample: blood. The TCR comes from a man aged 40-55 years with Graves' hyperthyroidism. The CDR3 here is CASSFDRGHYEQYF. CDR3 DNA: TGTGCCAGCAGCTTCGACAGGGGGCATTACGAGCAGTACTTC.